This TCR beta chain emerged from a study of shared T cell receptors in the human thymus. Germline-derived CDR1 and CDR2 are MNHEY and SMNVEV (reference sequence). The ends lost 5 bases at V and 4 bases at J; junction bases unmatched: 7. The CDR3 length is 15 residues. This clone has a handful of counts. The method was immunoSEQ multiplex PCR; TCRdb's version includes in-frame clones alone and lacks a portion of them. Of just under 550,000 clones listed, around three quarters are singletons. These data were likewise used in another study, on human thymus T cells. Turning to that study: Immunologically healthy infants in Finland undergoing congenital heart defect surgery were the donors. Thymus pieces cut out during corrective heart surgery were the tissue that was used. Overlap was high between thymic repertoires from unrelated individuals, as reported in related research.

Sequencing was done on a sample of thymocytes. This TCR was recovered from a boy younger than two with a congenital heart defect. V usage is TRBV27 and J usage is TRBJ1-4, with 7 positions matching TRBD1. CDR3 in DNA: TGTGCCAGCAGTCCCCAGGGGGGAGTTAATGAAAAACTGTTTTTT. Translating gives CASSPQGGVNEKLFF.